The clone carrying this TCR beta chain occurred a few times. The antigen remains undetermined. Profiled with immunoSEQ multiplex PCR; TCRdb holds only in-frame clones, not every one. The table includes roughly 1 million clones, approximately 68% detected once. This entry comes from a study of shared clonotypes between healthy human individuals. Points from the study as a whole: Naive CD4 clonotype sharing across several donors was around 5%.

CDR1 and CDR2 from the germline V gene are PRHDT and FYEKMQ (reference sequence). The V and J ends lost 5 bases and 11 bases, in that order; junction bases with no gene match: 5. There are 11 residues in the CDR3. The rearrangement links TRBV13 to TRBJ1-1; 7 positions agree with TRBD1. The receptor was isolated from a man aged 18 to 29 in good health. Sequencing was carried out using memory CD4+ T cells sorted from blood. Noted subset: CD45RA-negative fraction. CDR3 region: CASSLQGQAFF. CDR3 DNA sequence: TGTGCCAGCAGCCTACAGGGGCAGGCTTTCTTT. The variable domain in full, with the rest retrieved from reference TRBV13 and TRBJ1-1, is AAGVIQSPRHLIKEKRETATLKCYPIPRHDTVYWYQQGPGQDPQFLISFYEKMQSDKGSIPDRFSAQQFSDYHSELNMSSLELGDSALYFCASSLQGQAFFGQGTRLTVV.